What follows are 10 T cell receptor beta chains derived from one specimen sequenced in a study of blood T cell repertoires in COVID-19 (dated by TCRdb to 2019 to 2021). The library was prepared using the immunoSEQ multiplex PCR assay. TCRdb provides this immuneACCESS table in a form limited to in-frame rearrangements. Some clones are lacking; in checked studies, under half of them reflect an unresolved V gene, and why the rest are absent is not known. This sample lists 150,000 or so clones; roughly nine tenths were detected once. The ten most abundant clones make up 2.4% of the sample. Specimen: peripheral blood. The receptors were gathered from a woman between 65 and 79 years old with acute or convalescent COVID-19.

CDR3 DNA: TGTGCCTGGAGTGTTGGTCGGGCAGGGGCCTACGAGCAGTACTTC. Translation: CAWSVGRAGAYEQYF. This chain uses TRBV30 with TRBJ2-7; weak D call: TRBD1 (6 bases). With 0 bases removed from V and 2 bases from J, the gap between germline ends came to 14 bases. This CDR3 has 15 amino acids. Germline V gene data show CDR1 as GTSNPN and CDR2 as SVGIG (reference sequence). Combining the CDR3 with reference TRBV30 and TRBJ2-7 gives the whole variable domain SQTIHQWPATLVQPVGSPLSLECTVEGTSNPNLYWYRQAAGRGLQLLFYSVGIGQISSEVPQNLSASRPQDRQFILSSKKLLLSDSGFYLCAWSVGRAGAYEQYFGPGTRLTVT.

This clone was recorded a few times. V gene TRBV29-1 combines with J gene TRBJ2-7, with D possibly matching TRBD1 (6 bases). V was cut by 8 bases and J by 7 bases, with 21 bases left in between. From germline, CDR1 is SQVTM and CDR2 ANQGSEA. The CDR3 is 13 residues long. CDR3 DNA: TGCAGCCTTTGGGGGCGAAAGGTAGAGGAGCAGTACTTC. It encodes CSLWGRKVEEQYF.

Written as DNA, the CDR3 is TGTGCCAGCAGCTTGGAGGGACAGGGGGGAACACCCCTCCACTTT. Amino acid sequence: CASSLEGQGGTPLHF. The gene calls are TRBV7-9 and TRBJ1-6; 11 nucleotides agree with TRBD1. This CDR3 has 15 residues. The V gene's germline CDR1 is SEHNR and CDR2 FQNEAQ (reference sequence). With 3 bases clipped from V and 11 bases from J, the junction kept 6 bases outside the gene matches.

This sequence joins TRBV24-1 and TRBJ2-3; D perhaps matches TRBD1 (5 bases). This CDR3 is 16 amino acids long. V was trimmed by 5 bases and J by 0 bases, leaving 14 bases between them. Germline V gene lookup returns CDR1 KGHDR and CDR2 SFDVKD. CDR3 residues: CATSGQGPSSTDTQYF. Here the CDR3 DNA reads TGTGCCACCAGTGGCCAGGGTCCCTCTAGCACAGATACGCAGTATTTT.

This chain links TRBV10-3 with TRBJ1-1, with D unclear. Per germline, CDR1 ENHRY and CDR2 SYGVKD. The CDR3 length is 15 residues. Trimming pared 2 bases from V and 0 bases from J, leaving 10 bases between. CDR3 loop: CAISEGGYVNTEAFF. CDR3 nucleotide sequence: TGTGCCATCAGTGAGGGAGGGTACGTGAACACTGAAGCTTTCTTT.

The chain has TRBV5-1 and TRBJ2-5; no definite D call. Trimming cost V 0 bases and J 0 bases, with 9 bases left between them. This CDR3 has 15 amino acids. Germline assignment: CDR1 SGHRS and CDR2 YFSETQ. CDR3 DNA sequence: TGCGCCAGCAGCTTGGGTAGAAATAACCAAGAGACCCAGTACTTC. Amino acids: CASSLGRNNQETQYF.

This chain connects TRBV7-2 to TRBJ1-5, with 12 positions matching TRBD1. Germline trimming cut 1 base from V and 8 bases from J; bases unmatched to any gene: 6. Per germline, CDR1 SGHTA and CDR2 FQGNSA. The CDR3 is 16 residues long. The CDR3 sequence: CASSLDGTGGWEPQHF. The CDR3 DNA reads as TGTGCCAGCAGCTTAGATGGGACAGGGGGCTGGGAGCCCCAGCATTTT.

This clone was observed a few times. This chain connects TRBV11-2 to TRBJ1-1; 9 bases fit TRBD1. Trimming removed 5 bases from V and 11 bases from J; junction bases left unmatched: 15. This CDR3 has 15 residues. Germline values: CDR1 SGHAT, CDR2 FQNNGV. The CDR3 nucleotides are TGTGCCAGCAGCCCCCGTCCCGGGACAGGGTTAGAGGCTTTCTTT. Residues: CASSPRPGTGLEAFF.

The rearrangement uses TRBV16 and TRBJ1-1; 9 bases line up with TRBD1. This CDR3 has 18 amino acids. Per germline, CDR1 KGHSY and CDR2 FQNENV. Unmatched junction bases numbered 12, after V lost 3 bases and J lost 1 base. CDR3 region: CASSHALKGQGGNTEAFF. In DNA form, the CDR3 reads TGTGCCAGCAGCCACGCATTGAAGGGACAGGGAGGGAACACTGAAGCTTTCTTT.

The chain links TRBV29-1 to TRBJ1-3; D remains unclear. The CDR3 length is 13 residues. Trimming stripped 5 bases from V and 1 base from J, with 9 bases between. The germline gives CDR1 SQVTM, CDR2 ANQGSEA. CDR3 coding DNA: TGCAGCGTTTCGGGTTGGTCTGGAAACACCATATATTTT. It encodes CSVSGWSGNTIYF.